The 27 T cell receptor beta chains below come from one sample, sequenced in a study of cytomegalovirus exposure and HLA in healthy donors. This table comes from immunoSEQ multiplex PCR, and its TCRdb copy is limited to in-frame clones, with some not included. The data show approximately 140,000 clones, roughly 81% seen once. The specimen was PBMCs. The receptors stem from a woman aged 25 to 39 in good health and CMV-seronegative.

This clone has more than one count but fewer than ten. The chain combines TRBV2 with TRBJ1-2; D not resolved. The CDR3 covers 12 residues. Trimming cost V 9 bases and J 3 bases, with 11 bases left between them. From germline, CDR1 is SNHLY and CDR2 FYNNEI. The CDR3 region is CASYGLYYGYTF. The CDR3, as DNA: TGTGCCAGTTATGGACTGTACTATGGCTACACCTTC. The full variable domain, rest sourced from reference TRBV2 and TRBJ1-2, is EPEVTQTPSHQVTQMGQEVILRCVPISNHLYFYWYRQILGQKVEFLVSFYNNEISEKSEIFDDQFSVERPDGSNFTLKIRSTKLEDSAMYFCASYGLYYGYTFGSGTRLTVV.

The chain employs TRBV7-9 and TRBJ1-2; D is undetermined. V gave up 1 base and J gave up 8 bases, with 8 bases separating them. Per germline, CDR1 SEHNR and CDR2 FQNEAQ (reference sequence). The CDR3 length is 12 residues. The CDR3 loop is CASSLESLGYTF. As DNA, the CDR3 is TGTGCCAGCAGCTTAGAGAGCCTCGGCTACACCTTC.

The V gene is TRBV25-1, the J gene TRBJ2-2; 7 positions match TRBD2. The V and J ends lost 1 base and 0 bases, in that order; junction bases with no gene match: 5. CDR1 and CDR2 from the germline V gene are MGHDK and SYGVNS. The CDR3 loop spans 17 amino acids. CDR3 in amino acids: CASSELPGGSNTGELFF. CDR3 nucleotides: TGTGCCAGCAGTGAATTACCGGGGGGATCGAACACCGGGGAGCTGTTTTTT.

V is TRBV29-1 and J is TRBJ1-5; 8 bases agree with TRBD1. The CDR3 sequence is 14 residues long. V was pared by 4 bases and J by 3 bases, with 5 bases of the junction left unmatched. Germline V gene lookup returns CDR1 SQVTM and CDR2 ANQGSEA. DNA of the CDR3: TGCAGCGTTGGCGGGACAGGCTTCAATCAGCCCCAGCATTTT. Translated: CSVGGTGFNQPQHF.

This chain connects TRBV19 to TRBJ1-1, with unresolved D. The germline V gene has CDR1 LNHDA and CDR2 SQIVND (reference sequence). The CDR3 is 16 amino acids. Deletions cut 0 bases from V and 0 bases from J, with 11 bases between. The CDR3 spells CASSIERVRMNTEAFF. CDR3 sequence (DNA): TGTGCCAGTAGTATAGAACGTGTCAGAATGAACACTGAAGCTTTCTTT.

This clone has a handful of counts. This rearrangement joins TRBV4-2 to TRBJ2-3; 9 bases align to TRBD2. The CDR3 is made up of 15 amino acids. The V gene end was trimmed by 1 base and the J gene end by 6 bases; junction bases not matched to a gene: 5. The V gene's germline CDR1 is LGHNA and CDR2 YNFKEQ. The CDR3 loop is CASSQGQRGEDTQYF. CDR3 in DNA: TGTGCCAGCAGCCAAGGCCAGCGGGGGGAGGATACGCAGTATTTT.

V and J are TRBV19 and TRBJ1-2; perhaps TRBD1 as D (5 bases). The CDR3 loop spans 15 amino acids. Germline V lookup: CDR1 LNHDA, CDR2 SQIVND (reference sequence). With 9 bases removed from V and 5 bases from J, the gap between germline ends came to 22 bases. CDR3 sequence (DNA): TGTGCCAGCCGAGGAGGGATCTACCGGGGGTATGGCTACACCTTC. This translates into CASRGGIYRGYGYTF.

The chain recombines TRBV30 with TRBJ1-5; TRBD1 matches at 7 bases. In germline, CDR1 is GTSNPN, CDR2 SVGIG (reference sequence). The V and J ends lost 5 bases and 5 bases, in that order; junction bases with no gene match: 6. The length of the CDR3 is 13 residues. The CDR3 loop is CAWATGVYQPQHF. The CDR3 DNA is TGTGCCTGGGCAACAGGGGTTTATCAGCCCCAGCATTTT.

CDR3 region: CASSSPNSDGYTF. DNA of the CDR3: TGTGCCAGCAGCTCCCCGAACAGTGATGGCTACACCTTC. This chain links TRBV28 with TRBJ1-2, with D uncertain. Trimming took 6 bases from V and 6 from J, leaving 14 bases between them. Germline CDR1 MDHEN, CDR2 SYDVKM. The CDR3 has 13 amino acids.

This chain uses TRBV25-1 with TRBJ2-6; D may be TRBD2 (6 bases). CDR3 length equals 17 residues. V was pared by 2 bases and J by 4 bases, with 15 bases between. Germline V gene data show CDR1 as MGHDK and CDR2 as SYGVNS. CDR3 DNA: TGTGCCAGCAGTGAACGGGACTGGTTGGGGGGGGCCAACGTCCTGACTTTC. Translated, it gives CASSERDWLGGANVLTF.

This chain links TRBV5-5 with TRBJ2-3; D possibly corresponds to TRBD2 (6 bases). The CDR3 sequence is 16 residues long. Germline CDR1 and CDR2: SGHKS and YYEKEE (reference sequence). The V gene lost 4 bases and the J gene lost 1 base, with 16 bases spanning the gap. Written as DNA, the CDR3 is TGTGCCAGCAGCCGGATTAGCGGAATTGGCACAGATACGCAGTATTTT. As protein: CASSRISGIGTDTQYF.

V gene TRBV20-1 combines with J gene TRBJ1-1; no clear D. V was pared by 6 bases and J by 3 bases, with 8 bases between. This CDR3 has 11 amino acids. Germline-derived CDR1 and CDR2 are DFQATT and SNEGSKA (reference sequence). The CDR3 spells CSAPGYTEAFF. The CDR3 DNA is TGCAGTGCCCCTGGCTACACTGAAGCTTTCTTT.

J is TRBJ1-1 and V is TRBV7-3; D is possibly TRBD1 (5 bases). The V end was cut by 1 base, the J end by 4 bases, with 13 bases between. Germline V gene sequence: CDR1 SGHTA, CDR2 FQGTGA. The CDR3 length is 15 residues. CDR3 in amino acids: CASSLNAGGGTEAFF. The CDR3 DNA follows: TGTGCCAGCAGCTTAAATGCGGGGGGAGGCACTGAAGCTTTCTTT.

The chain links TRBV4-3 to TRBJ2-6; 8 nucleotides agree with TRBD1. The V gene's germline CDR1 is LGHNA and CDR2 YSLEER. This CDR3 region has 19 residues. V lost 0 bases, J lost 2 bases, and 9 bases stayed unmatched. CDR3 sequence (DNA): TGCGCCAGCAGCCAAGATCCTAGGGACAGGAGGCCTGGGGCCAACGTCCTGACTTTC. It codes for CASSQDPRDRRPGANVLTF.

This chain connects TRBV4-1 to TRBJ1-4; D unresolved. The CDR3 is made up of 14 amino acids. Germline lookup yields CDR1 MGHRA and CDR2 YSYEKL. V lost 3 bases and J 7 bases, leaving 12 bases between the germline ends. The CDR3: CASSQLQAIEKLFF. The CDR3 DNA follows: TGCGCCAGCAGCCAGTTGCAGGCTATTGAAAAACTGTTTTTT.

The chain combines TRBV29-1 with TRBJ1-1, with a weak D call TRBD1 (5 bases). Trimming took off 7 bases at V and 0 bases at J, with 12 bases between the two ends. This CDR3 has 13 amino acids. Looked up from germline, CDR1 is SQVTM and CDR2 is ANQGSEA. The CDR3 sequence is CSAPDKLNTEAFF. The CDR3 DNA follows: TGCAGCGCACCGGACAAGTTGAACACTGAAGCTTTCTTT.

In its sample, this clone was seen a few times. The CDR3 loop reads CATSRGRQNYGYTF. DNA of the CDR3: TGTGCCACCAGCAGAGGAAGACAGAACTATGGCTACACCTTC. This chain uses TRBV15 with TRBJ1-2; weak D call: TRBD1 (5 bases). With 1 base removed from V and 2 bases from J, the gap between germline ends came to 8 bases. The CDR3 totals 14 residues. Germline lookup yields CDR1 LNHNV and CDR2 YYDKDF (reference sequence).

This clone has only a few counts. The chain joins TRBV4-3 to TRBJ1-2; TRBD1 matches 8 bases. Trimming cost V 3 bases and J 6 bases; bases outside gene matches: 9. The length of the CDR3 is 15 residues. The germline V gene encodes CDR1 LGHNA and CDR2 YSLEER. CDR3 nucleotides: TGCGCCAGCAGCCAGGCCGACAGGGGAGTTAATGGCTACACCTTC. It specifies CASSQADRGVNGYTF.

This clone was counted a few times. This chain links TRBV19 with TRBJ1-1, with a weak D call TRBD1 (5 bases). Looked up from germline, CDR1 is LNHDA and CDR2 is SQIVND (reference sequence). The CDR3 contains 14 residues. Deletions cut 6 bases from V and 0 bases from J, with 11 bases between. The CDR3 region is CASRFQGMNTEAFF. The CDR3 DNA follows: TGTGCCAGTAGGTTCCAGGGAATGAACACTGAAGCTTTCTTT.

The chain recombines TRBV27 with TRBJ2-1, with D tentatively TRBD1 (6 bases). Germline loops: CDR1 MNHEY, CDR2 SMNVEV (reference sequence). CDR3 length: 15 residues. V lost 5 bases, J lost 4 bases, and 15 bases lay in between. Written as DNA, the CDR3 is TGTGCCAGCAGTCCAGGGGAATTGGGGTACAATGAGCAGTTCTTC. This encodes CASSPGELGYNEQFF.

V usage is TRBV4-3 and J usage is TRBJ2-2; possible D gene TRBD1, 6 bases. The V and J ends lost 3 bases and 4 bases respectively, with 18 bases between them. Germline assignment: CDR1 LGHNA and CDR2 YSLEER. This CDR3 has 17 amino acids. CDR3 in DNA: TGCGCCAGCAGCCAGTTATCAGGGGAAGGGGTCACCGGGGAGCTGTTTTTT. Translation gives CASSQLSGEGVTGELFF.

This rearrangement joins TRBV27 to TRBJ2-7; a possible D gene is TRBD1 (5 bases). This CDR3 region has 14 residues. Trimming removed 4 bases from V and 5 bases from J, with 15 bases in between. CDR1 is MNHEY, CDR2 SMNVEV, per germline (reference sequence). The CDR3 DNA sequence: TGTGCCAGCAGTTCCCCCGACAGTATCCACGAGCAGTACTTC. This sequence encodes CASSSPDSIHEQYF.

This clone has more than one count but fewer than ten. This sequence joins TRBV4-2 and TRBJ1-4, with TRBD1 matching 7 bases. CDR3 length: 15 amino acids. V was pared by 1 base and J by 5 bases, with 4 bases of the junction left unmatched. Germline values: CDR1 LGHNA, CDR2 YNFKEQ. This CDR3 reads CASSQGETGNEKLFF. CDR3 DNA: TGTGCCAGCAGCCAAGGGGAGACAGGGAATGAAAAACTGTTTTTT.

This chain joins TRBV2 and TRBJ1-1; no firm D call. The CDR3 sequence is 13 residues long. V dropped 3 bases and J dropped 6 bases, with 11 bases sitting between them. Per germline, CDR1 SNHLY and CDR2 FYNNEI. The CDR3: CASSDGIPPEAFF. Here the CDR3 DNA reads TGTGCCAGCAGTGATGGCATTCCTCCTGAAGCTTTCTTT. Full variable domain (remainder filled in from reference TRBV2 and TRBJ1-1): EPEVTQTPSHQVTQMGQEVILRCVPISNHLYFYWYRQILGQKVEFLVSFYNNEISEKSEIFDDQFSVERPDGSNFTLKIRSTKLEDSAMYFCASSDGIPPEAFFGQGTRLTVV.

V and J are TRBV2 and TRBJ1-1; no definite D call. The germline V gene encodes CDR1 SNHLY and CDR2 FYNNEI. Trimming took off 8 bases at V and 0 bases at J, with 4 bases between the two ends. This CDR3 contains 11 residues. CDR3 bases: TGTGCCAGCGTAATGAACACTGAAGCTTTCTTT. It codes for CASVMNTEAFF.

The chain couples TRBV6-5 to TRBJ2-2; 11 bases are a match to TRBD2. Unmatched junction bases numbered 6, after V lost 2 bases and J lost 7 bases. The CDR3 extends over 16 amino acids. The germline V gene encodes CDR1 MNHEY and CDR2 SVGAGI. The CDR3 bases are TGTGCCAGCAGTTACGGACTAGCGGGTCGCGGCGGGGAGCTGTTTTTT. Protein: CASSYGLAGRGGELFF.

In nucleotides, the CDR3 is TGCGCCAGCAGCTTGGTGAGAGGGTATGGCTACACCTTC. It codes for CASSLVRGYGYTF. The rearrangement links TRBV5-1 to TRBJ1-2; D is undetermined. Looked up from germline, CDR1 is SGHRS and CDR2 is YFSETQ. Trimming took 0 bases from V and 5 from J, leaving 8 bases between them. CDR3 length: 13 residues.